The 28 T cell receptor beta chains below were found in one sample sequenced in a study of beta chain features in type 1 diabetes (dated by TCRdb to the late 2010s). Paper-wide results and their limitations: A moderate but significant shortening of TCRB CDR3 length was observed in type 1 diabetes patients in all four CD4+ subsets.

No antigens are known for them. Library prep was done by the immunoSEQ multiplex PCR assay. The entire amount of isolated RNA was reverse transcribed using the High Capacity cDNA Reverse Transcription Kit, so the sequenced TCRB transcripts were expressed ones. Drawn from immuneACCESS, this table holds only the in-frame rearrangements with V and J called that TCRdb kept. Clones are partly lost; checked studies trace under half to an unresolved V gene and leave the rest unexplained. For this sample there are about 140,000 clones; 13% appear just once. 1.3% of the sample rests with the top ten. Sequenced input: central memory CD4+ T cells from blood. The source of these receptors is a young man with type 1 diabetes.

The CDR3 is CASSPRDRQYEQYF. In DNA, the CDR3 is TGTGCCAGCAGTCCCCGGGACAGACAATACGAGCAGTACTTC. The chain joins TRBV6-5 to TRBJ2-7; the match to TRBD1 covers 7 bases. CDR1 is MNHEY, CDR2 SVGAGI, per germline. This CDR3 contains 14 residues. V shed 5 bases, J shed 4 bases, and the junction held 8 bases outside the gene matches.

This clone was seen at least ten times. In nucleotides, the CDR3 is TGTGCCAGCAGTTACAATGACAGGGGTTCACCCCTCCACTTT. The encoded protein is CASSYNDRGSPLHF. V usage is TRBV6-6 and J usage is TRBJ1-6; TRBD1 agrees at 8 bases. V was clipped by 2 bases and J by 9 bases; unmatched bases: 3. Germline lookup yields CDR1 MNHNY and CDR2 SVGAGI (reference sequence). The CDR3 runs 14 residues.

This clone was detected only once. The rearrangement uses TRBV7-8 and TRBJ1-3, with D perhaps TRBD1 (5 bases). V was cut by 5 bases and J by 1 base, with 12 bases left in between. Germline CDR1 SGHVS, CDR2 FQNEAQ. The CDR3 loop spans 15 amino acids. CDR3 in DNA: TGTGCCAGCAGCCCCACAGGTGCTTCTGGAAACACCATATATTTT. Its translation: CASSPTGASGNTIYF.

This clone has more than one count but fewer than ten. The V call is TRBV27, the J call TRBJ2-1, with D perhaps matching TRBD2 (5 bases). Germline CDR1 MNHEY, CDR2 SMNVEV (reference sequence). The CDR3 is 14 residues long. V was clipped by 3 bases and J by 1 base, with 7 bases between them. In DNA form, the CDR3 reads TGTGCCAGCAGTTTGGGGAGATCCTACAATGAGCAGTTCTTC. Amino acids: CASSLGRSYNEQFF.

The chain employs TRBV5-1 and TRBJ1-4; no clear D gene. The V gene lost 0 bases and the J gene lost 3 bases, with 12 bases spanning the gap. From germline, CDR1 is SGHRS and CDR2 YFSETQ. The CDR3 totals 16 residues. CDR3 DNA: TGCGCCAGCAGCTTGGAGCCGACGACGGCTAATGAAAAACTGTTTTTT. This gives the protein CASSLEPTTANEKLFF. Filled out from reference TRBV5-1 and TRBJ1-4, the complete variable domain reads KAGVTQTPRYLIKTRGQQVTLSCSPISGHRSVSWYQQTPGQGLQFLFEYFSETQRNKGNFPGRFSGRQFSNSRSEMNVSTLELGDSALYLCASSLEPTTANEKLFFGSGTQLSVL.

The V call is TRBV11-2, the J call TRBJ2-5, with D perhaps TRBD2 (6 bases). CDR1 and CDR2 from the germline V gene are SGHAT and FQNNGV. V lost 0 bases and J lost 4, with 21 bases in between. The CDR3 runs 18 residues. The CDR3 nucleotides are TGTGCCAGCAGCTTAGATCTGGGCCGACCTAGGGGAGGAGAGACCCAGTACTTC. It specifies CASSLDLGRPRGGETQYF.

Here the CDR3 reads CASSSGPGGEQYF. As DNA, the CDR3 is TGTGCCAGCAGTTCCGGGCCCGGTGGCGAGCAGTACTTC. The chain is built from TRBV2 and TRBJ2-7, with D unclear. Germline V gives CDR1 SNHLY, CDR2 FYNNEI. V was shortened by 5 bases and J by 6 bases, with 14 bases between the two germline ends. CDR3 length: 13 residues.

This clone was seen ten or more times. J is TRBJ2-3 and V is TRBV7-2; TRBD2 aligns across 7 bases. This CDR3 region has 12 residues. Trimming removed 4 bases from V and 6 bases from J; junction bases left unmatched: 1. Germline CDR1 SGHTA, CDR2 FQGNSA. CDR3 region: CASSWEGDTQYF. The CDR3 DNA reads TGTGCCAGCAGCTGGGAGGGTGATACGCAGTATTTT.

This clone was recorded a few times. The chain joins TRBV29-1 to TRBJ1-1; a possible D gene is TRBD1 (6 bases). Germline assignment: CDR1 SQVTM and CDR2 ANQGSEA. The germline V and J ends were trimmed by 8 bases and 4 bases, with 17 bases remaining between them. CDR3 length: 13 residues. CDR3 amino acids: CSLYRASGTEAFF. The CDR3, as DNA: TGCAGCCTGTACAGGGCTTCAGGCACTGAAGCTTTCTTT.

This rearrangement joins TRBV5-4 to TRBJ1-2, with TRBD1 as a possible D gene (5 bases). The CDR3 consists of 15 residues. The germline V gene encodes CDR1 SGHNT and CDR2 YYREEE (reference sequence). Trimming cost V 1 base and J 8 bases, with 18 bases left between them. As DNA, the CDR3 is TGTGCCAGCAGCTTGTATGGGGGATCCCAGGAGGGCTACACCTTC. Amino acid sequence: CASSLYGGSQEGYTF.

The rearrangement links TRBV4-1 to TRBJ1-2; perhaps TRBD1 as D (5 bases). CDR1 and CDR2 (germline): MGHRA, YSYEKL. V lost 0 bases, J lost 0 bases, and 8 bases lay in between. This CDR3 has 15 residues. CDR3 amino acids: CASSQEEGANYGYTF. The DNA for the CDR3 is TGCGCCAGCAGCCAAGAGGAAGGGGCTAACTATGGCTACACCTTC.

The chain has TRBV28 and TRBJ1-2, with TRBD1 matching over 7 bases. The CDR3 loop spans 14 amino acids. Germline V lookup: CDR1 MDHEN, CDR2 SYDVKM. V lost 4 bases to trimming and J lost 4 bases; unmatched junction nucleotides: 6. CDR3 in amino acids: CASSSMTGFYGYTF. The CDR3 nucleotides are TGTGCCAGCAGTTCGATGACAGGGTTCTATGGCTACACCTTC.

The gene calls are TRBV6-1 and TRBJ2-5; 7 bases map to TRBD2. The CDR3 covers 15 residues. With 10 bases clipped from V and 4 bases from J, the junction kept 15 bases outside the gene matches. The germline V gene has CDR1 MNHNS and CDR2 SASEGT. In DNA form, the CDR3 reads TGTGCCACTGGACTAGTAGGGGATTACAGAGAGACCCAGTACTTC. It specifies CATGLVGDYRETQYF.

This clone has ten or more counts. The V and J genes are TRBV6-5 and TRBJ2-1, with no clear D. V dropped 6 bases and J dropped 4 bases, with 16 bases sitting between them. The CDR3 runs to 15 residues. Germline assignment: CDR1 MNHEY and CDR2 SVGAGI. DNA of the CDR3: TGTGCCAGCAGGATATGGGATGACGGTTACAATGAGCAGTTCTTC. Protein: CASRIWDDGYNEQFF.

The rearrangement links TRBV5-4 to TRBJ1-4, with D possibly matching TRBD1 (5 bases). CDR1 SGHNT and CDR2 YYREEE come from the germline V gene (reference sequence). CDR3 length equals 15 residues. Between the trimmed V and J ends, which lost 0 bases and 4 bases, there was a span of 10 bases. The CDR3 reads CASSLGGTGNEKLFF. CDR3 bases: TGTGCCAGCAGCTTGGGTGGGACGGGTAATGAAAAACTGTTTTTT. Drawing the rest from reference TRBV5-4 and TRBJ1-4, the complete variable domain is ETGVTQSPTHLIKTRGQQVTLRCSSQSGHNTVSWYQQALGQGPQFIFQYYREEENGRGNFPPRFSGLQFPNYSSELNVNALELDDSALYLCASSLGGTGNEKLFFGSGTQLSVL.

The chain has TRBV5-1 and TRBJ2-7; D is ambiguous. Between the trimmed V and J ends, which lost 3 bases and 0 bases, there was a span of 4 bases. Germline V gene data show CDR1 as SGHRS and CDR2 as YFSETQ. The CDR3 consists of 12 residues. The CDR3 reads CASSSLSYEQYF. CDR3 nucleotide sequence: TGCGCCAGCAGCTCCCTCTCCTACGAGCAGTACTTC.

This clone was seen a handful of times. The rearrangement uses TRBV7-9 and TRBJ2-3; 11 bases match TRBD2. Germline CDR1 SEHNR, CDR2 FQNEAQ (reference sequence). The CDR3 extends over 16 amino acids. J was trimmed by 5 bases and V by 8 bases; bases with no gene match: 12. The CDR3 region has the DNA TGTGCCAGCCTATCCCAAGGACTAGCGGGCGGAGATACGCAGTATTTT. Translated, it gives CASLSQGLAGGDTQYF.

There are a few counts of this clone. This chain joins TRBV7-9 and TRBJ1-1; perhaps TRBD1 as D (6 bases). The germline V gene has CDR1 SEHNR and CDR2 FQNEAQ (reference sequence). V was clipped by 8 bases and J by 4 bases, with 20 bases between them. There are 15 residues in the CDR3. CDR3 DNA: TGTGCCAGCGGCCAAAGGGGGAGGGGGGTCACTGAAGCTTTCTTT. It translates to CASGQRGRGVTEAFF.

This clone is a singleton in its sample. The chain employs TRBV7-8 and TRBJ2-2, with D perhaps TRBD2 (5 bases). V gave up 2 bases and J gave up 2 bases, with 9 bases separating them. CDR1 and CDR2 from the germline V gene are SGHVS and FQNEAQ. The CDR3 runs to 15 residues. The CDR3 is CASSLSGGNTGELFF. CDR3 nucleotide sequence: TGTGCCAGCAGCTTAAGTGGAGGAAACACCGGGGAGCTGTTTTTT.

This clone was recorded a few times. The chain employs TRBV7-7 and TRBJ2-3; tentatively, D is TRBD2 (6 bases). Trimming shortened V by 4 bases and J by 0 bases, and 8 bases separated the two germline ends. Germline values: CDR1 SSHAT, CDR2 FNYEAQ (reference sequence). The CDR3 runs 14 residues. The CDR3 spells CASSSLASTDTQYF. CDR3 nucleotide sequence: TGTGCCAGCAGCTCACTAGCTAGCACAGATACGCAGTATTTT.

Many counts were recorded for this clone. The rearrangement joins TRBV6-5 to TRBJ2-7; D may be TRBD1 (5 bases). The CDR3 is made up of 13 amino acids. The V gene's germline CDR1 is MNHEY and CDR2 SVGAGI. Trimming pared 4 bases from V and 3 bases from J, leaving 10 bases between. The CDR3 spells CASSLTGDYEQYF. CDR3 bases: TGTGCCAGCAGTTTAACAGGAGACTACGAGCAGTACTTC.

CDR3: CASSSTGGSTDTQYF. The CDR3 DNA is TGTGCCAGCAGCTCCACGGGGGGAAGCACAGATACGCAGTATTTT. The V gene is TRBV7-3, the J gene TRBJ2-3; 7 bases agree with TRBD2. The CDR3 is made up of 15 amino acids. Trimming took 4 bases from V and 0 from J; bases not matched to a gene: 4. In germline, CDR1 is SGHTA, CDR2 FQGTGA.

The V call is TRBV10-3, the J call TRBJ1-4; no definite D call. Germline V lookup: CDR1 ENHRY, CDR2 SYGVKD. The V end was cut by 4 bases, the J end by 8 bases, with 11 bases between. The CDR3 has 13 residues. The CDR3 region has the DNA TGTGCCATCAGTGTTGGAGGAAGGGAAAAACTGTTTTTT. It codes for CAISVGGREKLFF.

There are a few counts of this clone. Here the CDR3 DNA reads TGTGCCAGCAGTCCCCGCGGGCAAGGGCACGAGCAGTACTTC. The encoded protein is CASSPRGQGHEQYF. The chain uses TRBV28 and TRBJ2-7, with D perhaps matching TRBD2 (5 bases). Germline V gene data show CDR1 as MDHEN and CDR2 as SYDVKM. Trimming left V 5 bases short and J 5 bases short, with 16 bases between. The CDR3 extends over 14 amino acids.

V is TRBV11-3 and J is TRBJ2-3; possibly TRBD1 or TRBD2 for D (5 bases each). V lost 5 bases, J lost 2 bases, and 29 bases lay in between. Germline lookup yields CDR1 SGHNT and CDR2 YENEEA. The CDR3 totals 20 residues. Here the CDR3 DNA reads TGTGCCAGCAGCCTGTATATGGGGTCGTTAAGGCCAGGGACCACAGATACGCAGTATTTT. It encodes CASSLYMGSLRPGTTDTQYF.

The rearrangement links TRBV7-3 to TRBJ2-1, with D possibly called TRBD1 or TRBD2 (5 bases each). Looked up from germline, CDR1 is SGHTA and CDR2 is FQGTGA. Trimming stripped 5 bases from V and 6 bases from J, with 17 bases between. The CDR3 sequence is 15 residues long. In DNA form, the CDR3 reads TGTGCCAGCAGCCCCGGGACGAATGTGGGCAATGAGCAGTTCTTC. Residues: CASSPGTNVGNEQFF.

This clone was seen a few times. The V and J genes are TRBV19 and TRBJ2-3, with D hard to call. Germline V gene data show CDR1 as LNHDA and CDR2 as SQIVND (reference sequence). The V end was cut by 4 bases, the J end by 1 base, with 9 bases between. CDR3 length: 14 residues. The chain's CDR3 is CASSTQDGTDTQYF. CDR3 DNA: TGTGCCAGTAGTACCCAGGACGGCACAGATACGCAGTATTTT.

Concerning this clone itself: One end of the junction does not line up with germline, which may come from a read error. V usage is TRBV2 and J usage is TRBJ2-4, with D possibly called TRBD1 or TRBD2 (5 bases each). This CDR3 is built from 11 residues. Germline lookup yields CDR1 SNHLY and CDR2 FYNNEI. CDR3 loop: CASSLGDPKNF. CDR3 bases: TGTGCCAGCAGTTTAGGGGACCCAAAAAACTTC.